This T cell receptor (beta chain) was sequenced for a study of blood T cell repertoires in COVID-19. Overall study: Samples representing acute and convalescent COVID-19 were sourced from the United States, Italy and Spain.

This CDR3 has 12 amino acids. Germline V gives CDR1 MDHEN, CDR2 SYDVKM. Trimming removed 5 bases at V and 5 bases at J, with 9 bases between. Per the authors' pipeline: Estimation of nucleated cell counts relied on the amplification of reference gene primers. Sequenced by immunoSEQ multiplex PCR; TCRdb stores in-frame clones only, minus some. For V, J and clone size, that table is used; D and trimming come from the DNA. The data contain approximately 150,000 clones, 70% to 80% of them singletons. The chain recombines TRBV28 with TRBJ2-5; perhaps TRBD1 as D (6 bases). The sequence came from a man aged 45-65 years with acute or convalescent COVID-19. Specimen: peripheral blood. CDR3 region: CASSGQLETQYF. CDR3 nucleotide sequence: TGTGCCAGCAGTGGACAGCTGGAGACCCAGTACTTC.